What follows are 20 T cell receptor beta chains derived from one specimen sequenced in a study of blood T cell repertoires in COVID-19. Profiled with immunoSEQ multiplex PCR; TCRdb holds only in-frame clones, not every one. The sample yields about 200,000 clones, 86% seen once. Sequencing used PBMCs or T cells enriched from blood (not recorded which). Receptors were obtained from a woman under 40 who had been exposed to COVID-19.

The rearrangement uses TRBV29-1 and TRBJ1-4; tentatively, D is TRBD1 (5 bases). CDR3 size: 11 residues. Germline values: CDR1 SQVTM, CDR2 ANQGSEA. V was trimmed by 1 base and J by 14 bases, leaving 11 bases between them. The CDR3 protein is CSVEGGGRLFF. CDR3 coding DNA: TGCAGCGTTGAAGGCGGGGGAAGGCTGTTTTTT.

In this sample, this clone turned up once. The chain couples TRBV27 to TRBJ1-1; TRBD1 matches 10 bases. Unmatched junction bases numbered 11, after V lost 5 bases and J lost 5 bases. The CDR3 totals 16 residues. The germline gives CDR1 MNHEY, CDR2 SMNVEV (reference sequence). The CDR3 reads CASSARQGARGTEAFF. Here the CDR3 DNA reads TGTGCCAGCAGTGCCCGACAGGGGGCAAGAGGGACTGAAGCTTTCTTT.

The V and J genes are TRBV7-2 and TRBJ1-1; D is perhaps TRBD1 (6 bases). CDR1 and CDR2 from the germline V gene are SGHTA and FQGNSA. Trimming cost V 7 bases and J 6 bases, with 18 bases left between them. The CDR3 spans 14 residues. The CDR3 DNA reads TGTGCCAGCACGGGGGGACATTTCGGGGCTGAAGCTTTCTTT. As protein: CASTGGHFGAEAFF.

For the CDR3, the DNA is TGTGCCAGCAGCTTCGCCCCGGGCGGACAGGGTTCCACCGGGGAGCTGTTTTTT. Translated: CASSFAPGGQGSTGELFF. The V and J genes are TRBV7-3 and TRBJ2-2, with 8 bases lining up with TRBD1. CDR3 length: 18 residues. V shed 3 bases, J shed 4 bases, and the junction held 13 bases outside the gene matches. The germline CDR1 and CDR2 sequences are SGHTA and FQGTGA.

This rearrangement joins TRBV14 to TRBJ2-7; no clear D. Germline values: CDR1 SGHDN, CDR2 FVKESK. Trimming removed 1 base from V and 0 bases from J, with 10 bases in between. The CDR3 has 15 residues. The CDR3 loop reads CASSQGHRSSYEQYF. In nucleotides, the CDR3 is TGTGCCAGCAGCCAAGGGCACCGGAGCTCCTACGAGCAGTACTTC.

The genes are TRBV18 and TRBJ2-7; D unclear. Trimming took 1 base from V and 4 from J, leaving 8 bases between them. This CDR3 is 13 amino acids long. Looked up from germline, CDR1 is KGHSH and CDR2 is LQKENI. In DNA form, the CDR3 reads TGTGCCAGCTCACCACAATCCGGGTACGAGCAGTACTTC. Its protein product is CASSPQSGYEQYF.

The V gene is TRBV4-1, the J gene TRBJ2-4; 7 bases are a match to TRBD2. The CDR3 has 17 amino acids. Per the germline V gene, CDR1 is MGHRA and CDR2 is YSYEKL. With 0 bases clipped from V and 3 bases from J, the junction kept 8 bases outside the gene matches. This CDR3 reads CASSQEGGGLFKNIQYF. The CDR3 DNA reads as TGCGCCAGCAGCCAAGAAGGCGGGGGTCTTTTCAAAAACATTCAGTACTTC.

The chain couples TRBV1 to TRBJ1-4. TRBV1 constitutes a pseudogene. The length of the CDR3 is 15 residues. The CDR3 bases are TGCACCAGCAGCCAGGAGACTGGGACTAATGAAAAACTGTTTTTT. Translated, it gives CTSSQETGTNEKLFF.

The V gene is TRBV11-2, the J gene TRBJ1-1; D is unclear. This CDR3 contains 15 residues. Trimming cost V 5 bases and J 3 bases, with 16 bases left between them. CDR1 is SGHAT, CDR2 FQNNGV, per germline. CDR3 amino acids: CASSTRLGRDTEAFF. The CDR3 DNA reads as TGTGCCAGCAGCACCCGACTGGGGAGGGACACTGAAGCTTTCTTT.

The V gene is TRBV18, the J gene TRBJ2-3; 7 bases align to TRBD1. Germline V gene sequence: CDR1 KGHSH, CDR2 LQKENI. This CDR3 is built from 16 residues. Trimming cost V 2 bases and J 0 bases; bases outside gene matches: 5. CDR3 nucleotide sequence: TGTGCCAGCTCACCATTGGGACAGACAAGCACAGATACGCAGTATTTT. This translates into CASSPLGQTSTDTQYF.

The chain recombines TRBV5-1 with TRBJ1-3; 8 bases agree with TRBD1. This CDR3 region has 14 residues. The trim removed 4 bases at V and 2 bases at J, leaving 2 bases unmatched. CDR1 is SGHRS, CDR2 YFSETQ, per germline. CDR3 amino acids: CASSQDRAGNTIYF. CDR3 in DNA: TGCGCCAGCAGCCAGGACAGGGCTGGAAACACCATATATTTT.

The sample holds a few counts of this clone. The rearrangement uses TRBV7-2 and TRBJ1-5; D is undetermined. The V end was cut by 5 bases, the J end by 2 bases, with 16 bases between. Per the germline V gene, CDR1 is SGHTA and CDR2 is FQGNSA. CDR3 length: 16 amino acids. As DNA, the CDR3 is TGTGCCAGCAGCCTAGGACTTCGTAGTGGCAATCAGCCCCAGCATTTT. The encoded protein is CASSLGLRSGNQPQHF.

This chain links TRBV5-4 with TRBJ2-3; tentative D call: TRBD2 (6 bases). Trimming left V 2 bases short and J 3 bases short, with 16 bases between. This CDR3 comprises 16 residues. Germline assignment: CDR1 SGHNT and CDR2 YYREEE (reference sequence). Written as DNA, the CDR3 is TGTGCCAGCAGCTTAACTTCGGGACTTAAGACAGATACGCAGTATTTT. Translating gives CASSLTSGLKTDTQYF.

This chain's CDR3 is CASSAPGGIAADTQYF. In DNA, the CDR3 is TGTGCCAGTAGTGCCCCAGGGGGCATCGCGGCAGATACGCAGTATTTT. V usage is TRBV19 and J usage is TRBJ2-3, with TRBD1 matching over 8 bases. The trim removed 5 bases at V and 4 bases at J, leaving 11 bases unmatched. The CDR3 consists of 16 residues. The germline V gene encodes CDR1 LNHDA and CDR2 SQIVND (reference sequence).

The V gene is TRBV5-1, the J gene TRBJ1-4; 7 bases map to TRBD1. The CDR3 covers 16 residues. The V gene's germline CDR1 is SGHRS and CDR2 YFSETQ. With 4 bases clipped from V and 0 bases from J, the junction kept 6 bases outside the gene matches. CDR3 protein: CASSPGQLSTNEKLFF. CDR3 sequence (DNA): TGCGCCAGCAGCCCGGGACAGCTATCAACTAATGAAAAACTGTTTTTT.

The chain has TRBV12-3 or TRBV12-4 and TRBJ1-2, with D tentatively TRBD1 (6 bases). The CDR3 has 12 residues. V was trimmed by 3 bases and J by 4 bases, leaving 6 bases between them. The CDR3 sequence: CASSLTGYGYTF. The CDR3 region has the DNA TGTGCCAGCAGTTTGACAGGCTATGGCTACACCTTC.

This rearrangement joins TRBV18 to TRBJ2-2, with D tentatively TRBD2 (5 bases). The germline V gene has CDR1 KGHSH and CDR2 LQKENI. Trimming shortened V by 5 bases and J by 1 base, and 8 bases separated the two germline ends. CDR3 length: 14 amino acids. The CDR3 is CASSNRENTGELFF. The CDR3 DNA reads TGTGCCAGCTCAAACCGGGAGAACACCGGGGAGCTGTTTTTT.

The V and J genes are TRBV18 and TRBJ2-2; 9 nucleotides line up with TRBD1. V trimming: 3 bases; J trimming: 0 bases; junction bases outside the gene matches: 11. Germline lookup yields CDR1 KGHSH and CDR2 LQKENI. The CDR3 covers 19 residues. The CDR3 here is CASSPFTGTGLTNTGELFF. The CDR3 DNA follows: TGTGCCAGCTCACCGTTTACCGGGACAGGGTTAACGAACACCGGGGAGCTGTTTTTT.

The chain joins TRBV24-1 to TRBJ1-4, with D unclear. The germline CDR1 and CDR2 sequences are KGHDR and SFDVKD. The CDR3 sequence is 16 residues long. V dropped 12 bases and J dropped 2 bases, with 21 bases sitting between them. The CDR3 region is CAPHSIQSPTNEKLFF. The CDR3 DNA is TGTGCCCCCCACTCCATACAGAGTCCCACTAATGAAAAACTGTTTTTT.

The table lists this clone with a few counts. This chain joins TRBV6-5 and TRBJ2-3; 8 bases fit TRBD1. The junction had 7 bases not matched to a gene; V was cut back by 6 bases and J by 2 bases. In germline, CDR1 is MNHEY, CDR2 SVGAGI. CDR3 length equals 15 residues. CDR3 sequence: CASSHGQGHTDTQYF. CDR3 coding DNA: TGTGCCAGCAGCCACGGACAGGGCCACACAGATACGCAGTATTTT.